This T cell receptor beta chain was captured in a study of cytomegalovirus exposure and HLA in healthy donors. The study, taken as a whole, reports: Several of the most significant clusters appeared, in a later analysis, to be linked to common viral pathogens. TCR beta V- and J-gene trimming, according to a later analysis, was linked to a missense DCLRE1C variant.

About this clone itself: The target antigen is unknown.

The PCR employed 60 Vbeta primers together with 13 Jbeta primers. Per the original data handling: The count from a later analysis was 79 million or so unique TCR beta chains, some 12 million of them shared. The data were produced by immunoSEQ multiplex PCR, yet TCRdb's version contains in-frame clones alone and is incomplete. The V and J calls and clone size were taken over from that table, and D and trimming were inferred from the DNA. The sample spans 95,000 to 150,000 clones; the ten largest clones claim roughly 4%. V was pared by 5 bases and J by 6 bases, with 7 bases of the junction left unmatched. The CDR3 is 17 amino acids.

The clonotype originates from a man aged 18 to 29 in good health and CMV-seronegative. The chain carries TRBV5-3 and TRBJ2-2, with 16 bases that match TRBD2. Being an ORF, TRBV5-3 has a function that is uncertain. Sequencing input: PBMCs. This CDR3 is CARRGTSGGESAGELFF. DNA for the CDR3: TGTGCCAGAAGGGGGACTAGCGGGGGGGAATCTGCCGGGGAGCTGTTTTTT.